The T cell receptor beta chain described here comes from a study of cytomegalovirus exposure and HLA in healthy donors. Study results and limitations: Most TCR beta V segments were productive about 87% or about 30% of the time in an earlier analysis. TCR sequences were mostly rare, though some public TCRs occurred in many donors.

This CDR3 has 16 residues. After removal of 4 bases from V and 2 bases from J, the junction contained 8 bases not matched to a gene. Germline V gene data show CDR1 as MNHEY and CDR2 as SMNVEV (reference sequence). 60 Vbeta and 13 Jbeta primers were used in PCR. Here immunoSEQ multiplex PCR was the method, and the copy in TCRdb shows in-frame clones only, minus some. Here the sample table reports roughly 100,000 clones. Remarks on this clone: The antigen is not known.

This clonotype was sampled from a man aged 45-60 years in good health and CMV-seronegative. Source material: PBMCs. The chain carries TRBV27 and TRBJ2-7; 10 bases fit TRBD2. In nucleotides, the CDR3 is TGTGCCAGCAGTTACCTCGACACTAGCGGGACCTACGAGCAGTACTTC. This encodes CASSYLDTSGTYEQYF.